These 30 T cell receptor beta chains were sequenced from one sample in a study of shared clonotypes between healthy human individuals. Produced via immunoSEQ multiplex PCR; TCRdb's table is partial and in-frame only. The profile shows approximately 1,000,000 clones, around 77% of them singletons. Material for sequencing was memory CD4+ T cells from PBMCs. Subset noted: CD45RA-negative fraction. Every receptor here comes from a man between 18 and 29 years old in good health. Some clones in this sample may be carry-over from other donors' samples.

In its sample, this clone was seen once. The chain is built from TRBV4-1 and TRBJ2-1, with D unclear. The CDR3 length is 14 residues. Germline CDR1 is MGHRA and CDR2 is YSYEKL. The germline V and J ends were trimmed by 4 bases and 5 bases, with 12 bases remaining between them. DNA of the CDR3: TGCGCCAGCAGCCCCAACAGACTCAACAATGAGCAGTTCTTC. It encodes CASSPNRLNNEQFF.

The V call is TRBV19, the J call TRBJ1-1; tentative D call: TRBD1 (5 bases). Germline-derived CDR1 and CDR2 are LNHDA and SQIVND (reference sequence). CDR3 length equals 13 residues. Trimming took off 7 bases at V and 1 base at J, with 10 bases between the two ends. The CDR3 reads CASKGLSNTEAFF. CDR3 nucleotides: TGTGCCAGTAAGGGACTCTCGAACACTGAAGCTTTCTTT.

The table lists this clone with a count of one. Given a much more abundant clone one base away, this may be a read error. The CDR3 sequence is CSVVCSSYEQYF. CDR3 DNA: TGCAGCGTTGTATGCAGCTCCTACGAGCAGTACTTC. The V and J genes are TRBV29-1 and TRBJ2-7; D gene uncertain. This CDR3 is 12 amino acids long. Trimming pared 4 bases from V and 0 bases from J, leaving 7 bases between. Germline CDR1 SQVTM, CDR2 ANQGSEA.

This chain connects TRBV2 to TRBJ2-1; D gene uncertain. This CDR3 region has 13 residues. V was cut by 7 bases and J by 3 bases, with 10 bases left in between. Germline loops: CDR1 SNHLY, CDR2 FYNNEI. The CDR3 region has the DNA TGTGCCAGCATGGTGGGAATCTACAATGAGCAGTTCTTC. Translation: CASMVGIYNEQFF.

This chain joins TRBV15 and TRBJ2-5; D unresolved. This CDR3 is 14 amino acids long. V lost 5 bases, J lost 5 bases, and 15 bases lay in between. Germline-derived CDR1 and CDR2 are LNHNV and YYDKDF (reference sequence). The CDR3 is CATSPRSSAETQYF. The CDR3 bases are TGTGCCACCAGCCCTCGGTCATCTGCGGAGACCCAGTACTTC.

This sequence joins TRBV2 and TRBJ1-2, with a tentative D call TRBD1 (5 bases). V lost 6 bases and J 2 bases, leaving 10 bases between the germline ends. Germline V gene data show CDR1 as SNHLY and CDR2 as FYNNEI. The CDR3 totals 13 residues. The CDR3 DNA reads TGTGCCAGCAGGGGGGAACCCAACTATGGCTACACCTTC. This gives the protein CASRGEPNYGYTF.

This clone was detected ten times or more. The chain couples TRBV2 to TRBJ1-1; D ambiguous. The CDR3 runs 12 residues. The V gene's germline CDR1 is SNHLY and CDR2 FYNNEI. Trimming pared 5 bases from V and 2 bases from J, leaving 6 bases between. CDR3 nucleotides: TGTGCCAGCAGTCGGGATAACACTGAAGCTTTCTTT. Translating it yields CASSRDNTEAFF.

This clone has at least ten counts. The chain employs TRBV4-1 and TRBJ2-1; D tentatively fits TRBD1 or TRBD2 (5 bases each). Per the germline V gene, CDR1 is MGHRA and CDR2 is YSYEKL. The V end was cut by 2 bases, the J end by 7 bases, with 15 bases between. This CDR3 has 15 amino acids. DNA of the CDR3: TGCGCCAGCAGCCAATTCACCGGGGACCGAAATGAGCAGTTCTTC. Its protein is CASSQFTGDRNEQFF.

V is TRBV29-1 and J is TRBJ2-7; 7 nucleotides line up with TRBD1. This CDR3 has 14 amino acids. The V gene end was trimmed by 0 bases and the J gene end by 1 base; junction bases not matched to a gene: 3. The germline V gene encodes CDR1 SQVTM and CDR2 ANQGSEA. The CDR3 DNA is TGCAGCGTTGAAGACCGGGACAGATCCTACGAGCAGTACTTC. This encodes CSVEDRDRSYEQYF.

In this sample, this clone turned up once. J is TRBJ2-1 and V is TRBV19; 13 bases map to TRBD2. CDR1 is LNHDA, CDR2 SQIVND, per germline (reference sequence). The CDR3 extends over 17 amino acids. After removal of 6 bases from V and 0 bases from J, the junction contained 5 bases not matched to a gene. CDR3 DNA sequence: TGTGCCAGTAGGGGACTAGCGGGAATAAGCTCCTACAATGAGCAGTTCTTC. Translating gives CASRGLAGISSYNEQFF.

J is TRBJ2-7 and V is TRBV2, with TRBD1 identical over 9 bases. V lost 6 bases and J lost 5; bases outside the gene matches: 8. CDR3 length: 14 amino acids. Per the germline V gene, CDR1 is SNHLY and CDR2 is FYNNEI. The CDR3 spells CASRPGQGPHEQYF. For the CDR3, the DNA is TGTGCCAGCAGGCCGGGACAGGGTCCCCACGAGCAGTACTTC.

In this sample, this clone turned up a few times. The rearrangement uses TRBV21-1 and TRBJ2-5; TRBD2 reflects the table's D call only, with no check against the DNA. TRBV21-1 is a listed pseudogene. The CDR3 spans 15 residues. The CDR3, as DNA: TGTGCCAGCAGCAAAGACGCAGCGGGAGCGGAAGAGCAGTACTTC. Translating gives CASSKDAAGAEEQYF.

The J gene is TRBJ2-5, the V gene TRBV29-1; D is possibly TRBD2 (6 bases). This CDR3 region has 13 residues. In germline, CDR1 is SQVTM, CDR2 ANQGSEA. V was clipped by 5 bases and J by 4 bases, with 14 bases between them. DNA of the CDR3: TGCAGCGTTTCAGGTCCCGGGGGAGAGACCCAGTACTTC. Protein sequence: CSVSGPGGETQYF.

The J gene is TRBJ2-6, the V gene TRBV11-2, with D unresolved. V dropped 3 bases and J dropped 2 bases, with 5 bases sitting between them. Germline V gene sequence: CDR1 SGHAT, CDR2 FQNNGV. CDR3 size: 14 residues. CDR3 sequence: CASSFDPGANVLTF. The CDR3 nucleotides read TGTGCCAGCAGCTTTGACCCTGGGGCCAACGTCCTGACTTTC.

The chain recombines TRBV6-1 with TRBJ1-1; the D is unclear. The CDR3 runs 14 residues. The V and J ends lost 3 bases and 3 bases respectively, with 11 bases between them. CDR1 and CDR2 (germline): MNHNS, SASEGT. Written as DNA, the CDR3 is TGTGCCAGCAGTGACGGAATTAAGGACACTGAAGCTTTCTTT. It translates to CASSDGIKDTEAFF.

The chain recombines TRBV5-1 with TRBJ2-5; TRBD2 matches 13 bases. The germline V gene encodes CDR1 SGHRS and CDR2 YFSETQ. V was pared by 4 bases and J by 3 bases, with 9 bases of the junction left unmatched. CDR3 length: 17 amino acids. The CDR3 bases are TGCGCCAGCAGCCCCGTCCTTACTAGCGGGAGGGAAGAGACCCAGTACTTC. It encodes CASSPVLTSGREETQYF. The entire variable domain, with the rest obtained from reference TRBV5-1 and TRBJ2-5, is as follows: KAGVTQTPRYLIKTRGQQVTLSCSPISGHRSVSWYQQTPGQGLQFLFEYFSETQRNKGNFPGRFSGRQFSNSRSEMNVSTLELGDSALYLCASSPVLTSGREETQYFGPGTRLLVL.

The chain has TRBV5-6 and TRBJ2-7, with D perhaps TRBD2 (5 bases). This CDR3 comprises 15 residues. V dropped 5 bases and J dropped 3 bases, with 18 bases sitting between them. The germline CDR1 and CDR2 sequences are SGHDT and YYEEEE. CDR3 in amino acids: CASSRIGGYGYEQYF. CDR3 DNA: TGTGCCAGCAGTCGAATCGGCGGGTACGGCTACGAGCAGTACTTC.

This clone showed up just once. V gene TRBV30 combines with J gene TRBJ1-2, with no clear D. Germline assignment: CDR1 GTSNPN and CDR2 SVGIG (reference sequence). The CDR3 spans 13 residues. Deletions cut 3 bases from V and 4 bases from J, with 12 bases between. In DNA, the CDR3 is TGTGCCTGGAGGACTACCTGGGGCTATGGCTACACCTTC. This encodes CAWRTTWGYGYTF. The whole variable domain, filled in from reference TRBV30 and TRBJ1-2, reads SQTIHQWPATLVQPVGSPLSLECTVEGTSNPNLYWYRQAAGRGLQLLFYSVGIGQISSEVPQNLSASRPQDRQFILSSKKLLLSDSGFYLCAWRTTWGYGYTFGSGTRLTVV.

As for this clone: One end of the junction varies from germline; a read error may be responsible. The chain carries TRBV5-4 and TRBJ1-2, with 9 bases that match TRBD1. Germline-derived CDR1 and CDR2 are SGHNT and YYREEE (reference sequence). This CDR3 has 13 amino acids. The CDR3 loop is CASSQTGGGGYTF. Here the CDR3 DNA reads TGCGCCAGCAGCCAGACAGGGGGAGGCGGCTACACCTTC.

The V and J genes are TRBV9 and TRBJ1-2; D uncertain. Germline V gene sequence: CDR1 SGDLS, CDR2 YYNGEE. This CDR3 has 15 residues. V was clipped by 0 bases and J by 0 bases, with 9 bases between them. CDR3 sequence (DNA): TGTGCCAGCAGCGTAGGGGGAGACCCTAACTATGGCTACACCTTC. This translates into CASSVGGDPNYGYTF.

Turning to this clone: One base away lies a much larger clone, so this may be a sequencing read error. The chain employs TRBV6-6 and TRBJ1-2, with a weak D call TRBD1 (5 bases). The CDR3 is 11 residues long. V was shortened by 9 bases and J by 7 bases, with 12 bases between the two germline ends. Germline loops: CDR1 MNHNY, CDR2 SVGAGI (reference sequence). The CDR3 region has the DNA TGTGCCAGTGCGGGGGGAGCTGGCTACACCTTC. Residues: CASAGGAGYTF.

The chain joins TRBV28 to TRBJ2-1, with 9 bases that match TRBD2. The germline V gene encodes CDR1 MDHEN and CDR2 SYDVKM. The CDR3 loop spans 15 amino acids. V shed 2 bases and J 6 bases; nucleotides not matched to a gene: 5. CDR3 nucleotides: TGTGCCAGCAGTTTAAGGGCTAGCGGGACCAATGAGCAGTTCTTC. Amino acid sequence: CASSLRASGTNEQFF.

The J gene is TRBJ1-2, the V gene TRBV5-6; no clear D. The CDR3 sequence is 14 residues long. CDR1 and CDR2 from the germline V gene are SGHDT and YYEEEE. V was trimmed by 1 base and J by 8 bases, leaving 15 bases between them. CDR3 bases: TGTGCCAGCAGCTTGAGTGGTGGGCTTTGGGGCTACACCTTC. It yields the protein CASSLSGGLWGYTF.

With respect to this clone: Other nucleotide sequences in the sample specify the same CDR3. This sequence joins TRBV29-1 and TRBJ2-5; either TRBD1 or TRBD2 may supply D (5 bases each). The germline V gene has CDR1 SQVTM and CDR2 ANQGSEA. V shed 6 bases and J shed 2 bases, with 7 bases lying between them. The CDR3 consists of 11 residues. The CDR3 bases are TGCAGCGTGGGGGAACAAGAGACCCAGTACTTC. Its protein is CSVGEQETQYF.

This clone appeared a few times. The CDR3 protein is CASRPGGMETQYF. CDR3 coding DNA: TGCGCCAGCAGGCCAGGGGGGATGGAGACCCAGTACTTC. The chain links TRBV23-1 to TRBJ2-5, with D perhaps TRBD1 (7 bases). TRBV23-1 counts as an open reading frame of uncertain function. Trimming took off 6 bases at V and 5 bases at J, with 13 bases between the two ends. This CDR3 comprises 13 residues.

This clone was seen just once. This sequence joins TRBV15 and TRBJ1-4; tentative D call: TRBD1 (6 bases). Germline V lookup: CDR1 LNHNV, CDR2 YYDKDF (reference sequence). This CDR3 is 14 amino acids long. V was clipped by 1 base and J by 7 bases, with 10 bases between them. The CDR3 sequence: CATSRGTEAEKLFF. The CDR3 DNA sequence: TGTGCCACCAGCAGAGGGACAGAGGCTGAAAAACTGTTTTTT.

The genes are TRBV18 and TRBJ1-3; tentative D call: TRBD1 (5 bases). The CDR3 has 14 residues. Trimming removed 5 bases at V and 0 bases at J, with 8 bases between. Germline V lookup: CDR1 KGHSH, CDR2 LQKENI. CDR3 loop: CASSTQGSGNTIYF. CDR3 nucleotides: TGTGCCAGCTCAACCCAGGGCTCTGGAAACACCATATATTTT.

The V call is TRBV18, the J call TRBJ1-3, with D tentatively TRBD1 (6 bases). With 3 bases removed from V and 2 bases from J, the gap between germline ends came to 8 bases. Germline V gene data show CDR1 as KGHSH and CDR2 as LQKENI. The CDR3 runs 14 residues. CDR3 loop: CASSPNRAGNTIYF. The CDR3 bases are TGTGCCAGCTCACCGAACAGGGCTGGAAACACCATATATTTT.

This chain links TRBV30 with TRBJ2-3, with no clear D. CDR3 size: 13 residues. The germline V and J ends were trimmed by 5 bases and 1 base, with 10 bases remaining between them. Looked up from germline, CDR1 is GTSNPN and CDR2 is SVGIG (reference sequence). For the CDR3, the DNA is TGTGCCTGGGCGGTGCCTGGCACAGATACGCAGTATTTT. Translated, it gives CAWAVPGTDTQYF.

The gene calls are TRBV11-3 and TRBJ2-2; D is perhaps TRBD2 (6 bases). This CDR3 contains 15 residues. V dropped 0 bases and J dropped 5 bases, with 10 bases sitting between them. Germline V CDR1 and CDR2: SGHNT, YENEEA. The CDR3 loop is CASSLDLGTTGELFF. The CDR3 DNA reads as TGTGCCAGCAGCTTAGACTTGGGGACTACCGGGGAGCTGTTTTTT.